The entry below gives a single TCR beta chain sequence along with its context. The data belong to a study of blood T cell repertoires in COVID-19. Study-level information: Italy, Spain and the United States were the sources of the convalescent and acute COVID-19 samples. PBMCs, B-cell-depleted T cells, or T cells were the source of the cDNA or gDNA that made up the material.

The CDR3 loop spans 15 amino acids. Trimming shortened V by 7 bases and J by 0 bases, and 14 bases separated the two germline ends. Germline V lookup: CDR1 KGHDR, CDR2 SFDVKD. Per the authors' pipeline: Estimation of nucleated cell counts relied on the amplification of reference gene primers. Only in-frame clones appear in the TCRdb table, and some are missing; sequencing was by immunoSEQ multiplex PCR. V and J calls and clone size follow that table, whereas D and trimming were derived from the DNA. The table includes fewer than 30,000 clones, approximately 92% detected once. This clonotype was sampled from a human donor in a cohort sampled during active COVID-19. Sequenced sample: peripheral blood. This chain uses TRBV24-1 with TRBJ1-1; D may be TRBD1 (6 bases). The DNA of the CDR3 is TGTGCCACCAGGACAGGCCCTCCTATGAACACTGAAGCTTTCTTT. Translation gives CATRTGPPMNTEAFF.